A single sample is the source of the 30 T cell receptor beta chains below, sequenced in a study of T-cell reconstitution after alpha-beta-depleted transplantation in children. Researchers prepared the TCRbeta library using unique molecular identifiers, the study reports. TCRdb reprocessed the PCR reads with MiXCR, giving one entry per CDR3 protein. The table lists roughly 300,000 distinct CDR3 sequences, 11% of them singletons. This specimen was peripheral blood, taken 180 days after TCRalphabeta/CD19-depleted stem cell transplant. These receptors originate from a male patient under 10 years old who had a stem cell transplant for chronic granulomatous disease, so the T cells may come from the graft donor.

This clonotype has a count of ten or more. The chain carries TRBV4-1 and TRBJ2-7; 10 positions match TRBD1. With 3 bases clipped from V and 2 bases from J, the junction kept 4 bases outside the gene matches. The length of the CDR3 is 15 residues. The germline CDR1 and CDR2 sequences are MGHRA and YSYEKL. The CDR3 spells CASSQRDRGAYEQYF. The CDR3 nucleotides are TGCGCCAGCAGCCAGAGGGACAGGGGAGCCTACGAGCAGTACTTC.

This clonotype was recorded at least ten times. The chain employs TRBV7-9 and TRBJ2-7, with 9 positions matching TRBD1. The CDR3 covers 14 residues. Trimming removed 3 bases from V and 3 bases from J; junction bases left unmatched: 3. Germline V CDR1 and CDR2: SEHNR, FQNEAQ (reference sequence). CDR3 residues: CASSLGTGYYEQYF. In DNA, the CDR3 is TGTGCCAGCAGCTTGGGGACAGGGTACTACGAGCAGTACTTC.

This clonotype was found many times. The CDR3 loop reads CASSKLVLETQYF. The CDR3, as DNA: TGTGCCAGCAGCAAGCTGGTTTTGGAGACCCAGTACTTC. The chain combines TRBV7-2 with TRBJ2-5; D is uncertain. Germline assignment: CDR1 SGHTA and CDR2 FQGNSA. The CDR3 is made up of 13 amino acids. With 5 bases removed from V and 5 bases from J, the gap between germline ends came to 12 bases. The full variable domain, rest sourced from reference TRBV7-2 and TRBJ2-5, is GAGVSQSPSNKVTEKGKDVELRCDPISGHTALYWYRQSLGQGLEFLIYFQGNSAPDKSGLPSDRFSAERTGGSVSTLTIQRTQQEDSAVYLCASSKLVLETQYFGPGTRLLVL.

This clonotype was seen at least ten times. The chain recombines TRBV6-2 or TRBV6-3 with TRBJ2-5, with D possibly TRBD1 on 5 matching bases. The germline V gene encodes CDR1 MNHEY and CDR2 SVGEGT. CDR3 size: 16 residues. Trimming removed 4 bases at V and 1 base at J, with 16 bases between. In DNA form, the CDR3 reads TGTGCCAGCAGTTTAGGACACCTCCGGCTCCAAGAGACCCAGTACTTC. Its translation is CASSLGHLRLQETQYF.

This clonotype was counted ten times or more. The genes are TRBV15 and TRBJ1-2; D ambiguous. Between the trimmed V and J ends, which lost 2 bases and 7 bases, there was a span of 14 bases. This CDR3 has 14 amino acids. The V gene's germline CDR1 is LNHNV and CDR2 YYDKDF (reference sequence). The CDR3 region is CATSRTGPLSGYTF. The CDR3 DNA reads as TGTGCCACCAGCAGAACCGGGCCGCTGAGTGGCTACACCTTC.

This clonotype was detected ten times or more. The rearrangement links TRBV29-1 to TRBJ2-6; D remains ambiguous. This CDR3 is 12 amino acids long. Germline lookup yields CDR1 SQVTM and CDR2 ANQGSEA. V lost 7 bases and J lost 0, with 4 bases in between. The CDR3 loop reads CSGLSGANVLTF. Here the CDR3 DNA reads TGCAGCGGACTCTCTGGGGCCAACGTCCTGACTTTC.

This clonotype appeared many times. CDR3 protein: CSVGLPIGLDRYEQYF. CDR3 bases: TGCAGCGTCGGGCTGCCCATCGGACTAGACCGTTACGAGCAGTACTTC. This rearrangement joins TRBV29-1 to TRBJ2-7; 7 bases agree with TRBD2. The CDR3 loop spans 16 amino acids. Germline CDR1 is SQVTM and CDR2 is ANQGSEA. The V and J ends lost 6 bases and 4 bases, in that order; junction bases with no gene match: 18.

This clonotype was seen many times. The rearrangement joins TRBV11-1 to TRBJ2-4; weak D call: TRBD1 (5 bases). The CDR3 sequence is 15 residues long. The V and J ends lost 1 base and 7 bases respectively, with 14 bases between them. The V gene's germline CDR1 is SGHAT and CDR2 FQDESV (reference sequence). The CDR3 coding sequence is TGTGCCAGCAGCTTAGAGGCGGCAGGGTTGAACATTCAGTACTTC. Amino acids: CASSLEAAGLNIQYF.

This clonotype was counted only a few times. The chain joins TRBV7-8 to TRBJ2-4; a weak D match, TRBD2 (6 bases). V lost 5 bases and J 0 bases, leaving 14 bases between the germline ends. There are 16 residues in the CDR3. The germline V gene encodes CDR1 SGHVS and CDR2 FQNEAQ. Written as DNA, the CDR3 is TGTGCCAGCAGCCCCCGGGTAGCGGTAGCCAAAAACATTCAGTACTTC. Translating it yields CASSPRVAVAKNIQYF.

At least ten counts were recorded for this clonotype. The genes are TRBV6-6 and TRBJ2-7; maybe TRBD1 (6 bases). V was clipped by 2 bases and J by 3 bases, with 8 bases between them. In germline, CDR1 is MNHNY, CDR2 SVGAGI (reference sequence). This CDR3 has 13 amino acids. The CDR3 sequence is CASSYGQNYEQYF. In nucleotides, the CDR3 is TGTGCCAGCAGTTACGGACAGAACTACGAGCAGTACTTC.

Many counts were recorded for this clonotype. CDR3 nucleotide sequence: TGTGCCAGCAGTCCCCGGGCAGAAACCTACGAGCAGTACTTC. Translation gives CASSPRAETYEQYF. The gene calls are TRBV12-3 or TRBV12-4 and TRBJ2-7; D is ambiguous. Trimming removed 5 bases from V and 2 bases from J, with 13 bases in between. The length of the CDR3 is 14 residues.

The sample holds many counts of this clonotype. The J gene is TRBJ2-6, the V gene TRBV6-2 or TRBV6-3; tentative D call: TRBD1 (5 bases). Germline loops: CDR1 MNHEY, CDR2 SVGEGT. The V end was cut by 7 bases, the J end by 0 bases, with 19 bases between. The CDR3 loop spans 18 amino acids. The CDR3 nucleotides are TGTGCCAGCACTCACTCAGGGTATCGCGGCTCTGGGGCCAACGTCCTGACTTTC. Translating gives CASTHSGYRGSGANVLTF.

This clonotype was observed at least ten times. The chain links TRBV5-1 to TRBJ2-3; the D gene is possibly TRBD1 (6 bases). Germline V CDR1 and CDR2: SGHRS, YFSETQ. CDR3 length: 15 residues. Trimming pared 0 bases from V and 7 bases from J, leaving 15 bases between. The CDR3 protein is CASSLETGNFYTQYF. CDR3 bases: TGCGCCAGCAGCTTGGAAACAGGGAACTTTTATACGCAGTATTTT.

The sample holds many counts of this clonotype. The chain couples TRBV5-1 to TRBJ1-1, with TRBD1 identical over 9 bases. The ends lost 4 bases at V and 4 bases at J; junction bases unmatched: 8. Germline assignment: CDR1 SGHRS and CDR2 YFSETQ. The CDR3 consists of 15 residues. This chain's CDR3 is CASSTRDREGTEAFF. CDR3 DNA sequence: TGCGCCAGCAGCACCAGGGACAGGGAGGGCACTGAAGCTTTCTTT.

The V and J genes are TRBV19 and TRBJ1-1; D possibly corresponds to TRBD1 (6 bases). Germline CDR1 and CDR2: LNHDA and SQIVND (reference sequence). The V and J ends lost 3 bases and 1 base respectively, with 6 bases between them. The CDR3 is 13 residues long. CDR3 in DNA: TGTGCCAGTAGTATGGACAGGAACACTGAAGCTTTCTTT. Translating it yields CASSMDRNTEAFF.

In this sample, this clonotype turned up many times. The rearrangement joins TRBV20-1 to TRBJ2-5, with 13 bases that match TRBD2. Losses at the gene ends were 6 bases for V and 4 bases for J; bases not matched to a gene: 17. The CDR3 is 18 residues long. The germline V gene has CDR1 DFQATT and CDR2 SNEGSKA (reference sequence). Here the CDR3 reads CSALLPGTSGTWGETQYF. Written as DNA, the CDR3 is TGCAGTGCCCTTCTTCCCGGGACTAGCGGGACATGGGGAGAGACCCAGTACTTC.

This clonotype was counted ten times or more. The rearrangement links TRBV5-1 to TRBJ2-2, with TRBD1 identical over 7 bases. The germline gives CDR1 SGHRS, CDR2 YFSETQ. Germline trimming cut 2 bases from V and 1 base from J; bases unmatched to any gene: 8. This CDR3 has 17 amino acids. The DNA for the CDR3 is TGCGCCAGCAGCTTCCGGGACAGCACAAAGAACACCGGGGAGCTGTTTTTT. It yields the protein CASSFRDSTKNTGELFF.

This clonotype was detected ten times or more. The chain joins TRBV6-1 to TRBJ1-2; D might be TRBD1 (6 bases). Trimming left V 6 bases short and J 7 bases short, with 21 bases between. Germline V gene data show CDR1 as MNHNS and CDR2 as SASEGT. CDR3 length equals 15 residues. CDR3 in DNA: TGTGCCAGCAGACCTCCTGTGTGGGGGGCGCGTGGCTACACCTTC. As protein: CASRPPVWGARGYTF.

The table lists this clonotype with many counts. This rearrangement joins TRBV5-5 to TRBJ1-2, with D uncertain. This CDR3 comprises 14 residues. Between the trimmed V and J ends, which lost 0 bases and 2 bases, there was a span of 8 bases. Germline lookup yields CDR1 SGHKS and CDR2 YYEKEE (reference sequence). This chain's CDR3 is CASSLVGANYGYTF. Here the CDR3 DNA reads TGTGCCAGCAGCTTGGTTGGAGCCAACTATGGCTACACCTTC.

This clonotype has ten or more counts. The rearrangement uses TRBV7-9 and TRBJ2-3; D may be TRBD1 (6 bases). The CDR3 spans 15 residues. Germline loops: CDR1 SEHNR, CDR2 FQNEAQ (reference sequence). The V end was cut by 5 bases, the J end by 0 bases, with 12 bases between. CDR3 bases: TGTGCCAGCAGCCCCGGGACAAGGAGCACAGATACGCAGTATTTT. Encoded protein: CASSPGTRSTDTQYF.

The chain has TRBV7-9 and TRBJ1-3; 8 bases are a match to TRBD1. Trimming cost V 4 bases and J 1 base; bases outside gene matches: 6. Germline-derived CDR1 and CDR2 are SEHNR and FQNEAQ (reference sequence). CDR3 length: 16 residues. CDR3 region: CASSSSGGASGNTIYF. CDR3 coding DNA: TGTGCCAGCAGCTCATCAGGGGGCGCTTCTGGAAACACCATATATTTT.

This clonotype was picked up many times. J is TRBJ2-7 and V is TRBV24-1; D is undetermined. This CDR3 spans 13 amino acids. V dropped 3 bases and J dropped 7 bases, with 12 bases sitting between them. From germline, CDR1 is KGHDR and CDR2 SFDVKD. The CDR3 nucleotides are TGTGCCACCAGTGATCCAACGGGTCATGAGCAGTACTTC. The encoded protein is CATSDPTGHEQYF.

This clonotype turned up a few times. The J gene is TRBJ1-1, the V gene TRBV28; D possibly corresponds to TRBD1 (5 bases). V was trimmed by 8 bases and J by 0 bases, leaving 13 bases between them. The CDR3 runs 14 residues. The germline V gene has CDR1 MDHEN and CDR2 SYDVKM. CDR3 sequence: CASGAGPMNTEAFF. CDR3 DNA: TGTGCCAGCGGGGCAGGTCCCATGAACACTGAAGCTTTCTTT.

This clonotype was counted once. The chain links TRBV19 to TRBJ2-7, with D unresolved. CDR3 length: 13 residues. V was cut by 3 bases and J by 3 bases, with 9 bases left in between. Germline CDR1 and CDR2: LNHDA and SQIVND (reference sequence). The CDR3 DNA reads as TGTGCCAGTAGTATTAAACAGTTCTACGAGCAGTACTTC. Protein product: CASSIKQFYEQYF.

In this sample, this clonotype turned up many times. CDR3 DNA sequence: TGCAGCGTTGAAATAGCGGGAAGGTCCAAAGAGACCCAGTACTTC. It encodes CSVEIAGRSKETQYF. This chain links TRBV29-1 with TRBJ2-5; 8 nucleotides align to TRBD2. CDR3 size: 15 residues. With 2 bases clipped from V and 3 bases from J, the junction kept 8 bases outside the gene matches. Per germline, CDR1 SQVTM and CDR2 ANQGSEA.

This clonotype was seen many times. V is TRBV5-5 and J is TRBJ2-2; 7 bases line up with TRBD2. The V gene end was trimmed by 2 bases and the J gene end by 0 bases; junction bases not matched to a gene: 10. The CDR3 is made up of 18 amino acids. Germline CDR1 reads SGHKS; CDR2 reads YYEKEE (reference sequence). CDR3 residues: CASSFRSRDYANTGELFF. CDR3 nucleotide sequence: TGTGCCAGCAGCTTCCGCTCTCGGGACTATGCGAACACCGGGGAGCTGTTTTTT.

The chain uses TRBV7-8 and TRBJ1-5; possibly TRBD1 for D (6 bases). The V end lost 5 bases, the J end lost 0 bases, and 14 bases lay between the germline ends. The CDR3 totals 16 residues. Germline V CDR1 and CDR2: SGHVS, FQNEAQ. The CDR3 DNA sequence: TGTGCCAGCAGCCCGGAGGGACAATATAGCAATCAGCCCCAGCATTTT. Protein product: CASSPEGQYSNQPQHF.

This clonotype appeared many times. The V call is TRBV12-5, the J call TRBJ2-1; the D is unclear. CDR1 and CDR2 from the germline V gene are LGHNT and FRNRAP. This CDR3 contains 14 residues. V shed 4 bases and J shed 7 bases, with 14 bases lying between them. The CDR3 sequence: CASGSFSVVNEQFF. CDR3 DNA sequence: TGTGCTAGTGGTTCTTTTTCGGTTGTAAATGAGCAGTTCTTC. Full variable domain (outside the CDR3, taken from reference TRBV12-5 and TRBJ2-1): DARVTQTPRHKVTEMGQEVTMRCQPILGHNTVFWYRQTMMQGLELLAYFRNRAPLDDSGMPKDRFSAEMPDATLATLKIQPSEPRDSAVYFCASGSFSVVNEQFFGPGTRLTVL.

This clonotype was recorded many times. The chain carries TRBV29-1 and TRBJ2-4; 8 bases agree with TRBD2. Germline CDR1 reads SQVTM; CDR2 reads ANQGSEA. The CDR3 has 14 residues. The CDR3 sequence is CRTTSGIAKNIQYF. CDR3 bases: TGCAGGACAACTAGCGGAATAGCCAAAAACATTCAGTACTTC.

This clonotype was picked up many times. V usage is TRBV6-1 and J usage is TRBJ1-1, with D possibly matching TRBD1 (5 bases). CDR1 and CDR2 from the germline V gene are MNHNS and SASEGT. V was cut by 8 bases and J by 1 base, with 20 bases left in between. The CDR3 runs 16 residues. The CDR3: CASGGGKVAGNTEAFF. The DNA for the CDR3 is TGTGCCAGCGGTGGGGGAAAGGTTGCCGGGAACACTGAAGCTTTCTTT.